One sample yielded the 30 T cell receptor beta chains listed below, sequenced in a study of graft-versus-host responses after intestinal transplantation (dated by TCRdb to about 2021). The sample's time point, from its label and the paper: cells obtained before transplantation from donor or recipient. For these TCRs, the target antigens are not known. The method was the immunoSEQ multiplex PCR assay. The immuneACCESS repertoire file appears here via TCRdb, limited to in-frame rearrangements. These files lack a portion of the clones; in checked studies, under half of the deficit traces to unresolved V genes, and the cause of the others is not known. The sample table lists approximately 49,000 clones, about 95% of them with a count of one. The top ten clonotypes cover about 0.23% of the sample. The sequences come from unstimulated CD8+ T cells sorted from spleen or lymph node cells, collected before transplant. These receptors came from a human donor who was the organ donor for an intestinal transplant.

The genes are TRBV28 and TRBJ2-7; TRBD1 agrees at 9 bases. The junction had 9 bases not matched to a gene; V was cut back by 2 bases and J by 1 base. The CDR3 loop spans 17 amino acids. Germline V lookup: CDR1 MDHEN, CDR2 SYDVKM. The CDR3 reads CASSLIRGQGMSYEQYF. The CDR3 DNA sequence: TGTGCCAGCAGTTTAATTAGGGGACAGGGCATGTCCTACGAGCAGTACTTC.

This chain uses TRBV11-2 with TRBJ2-3; no clear D gene. There are 12 residues in the CDR3. Germline CDR1 SGHAT, CDR2 FQNNGV. V lost 1 base, J lost 4 bases, and 3 bases lay in between. CDR3 sequence reads: CASSLAADTQYF. The CDR3 nucleotides are TGTGCCAGCAGCTTAGCTGCAGATACGCAGTATTTT.

This chain links TRBV5-1 with TRBJ2-3, with D perhaps TRBD2 (5 bases). The CDR3 spans 15 residues. Germline values: CDR1 SGHRS, CDR2 YFSETQ. The V end was cut by 1 base, the J end by 6 bases, with 15 bases between. CDR3 nucleotides: TGCGCCAGCAGCTTGACTAGTCCGTTAGGGGATACGCAGTATTTT. Protein sequence: CASSLTSPLGDTQYF.

V gene TRBV7-3 combines with J gene TRBJ2-3; TRBD2 matches 13 bases. V dropped 4 bases and J dropped 5; count of bases not matched to a gene: 9. Germline-derived CDR1 and CDR2 are SGHTA and FQGTGA. The CDR3 spans 17 residues. Written as DNA, the CDR3 is TGTGCCAGCAGCTCTACTAGCGGGGGGGCCTTTGAAGATACGCAGTATTTT. Translating gives CASSSTSGGAFEDTQYF.

For the CDR3, the DNA is TGTGCCAGCAGCAAATTGTCCGATCTTCGCGCACAAGAGACCCAGTACTTC. Translation: CASSKLSDLRAQETQYF. This chain connects TRBV21-1 to TRBJ2-5; the table's D gene call, TRBD2, was not cross checked with the DNA. TRBV21-1 is a pseudogene locus. The CDR3 loop spans 17 amino acids.

The V gene is TRBV5-4, the J gene TRBJ1-2; no firm D call. The CDR3 runs to 15 residues. Deletions cut 1 base from V and 0 bases from J, with 10 bases between. Germline V gives CDR1 SGHNT, CDR2 YYREEE (reference sequence). The CDR3: CASSLTELANYGYTF. The CDR3, as DNA: TGTGCCAGCAGCTTGACGGAGTTAGCTAACTATGGCTACACCTTC.

The rearrangement uses TRBV7-8 and TRBJ2-3; the D gene is possibly TRBD1 (6 bases). Trimming removed 2 bases at V and 4 bases at J, with 10 bases between. The germline gives CDR1 SGHVS, CDR2 FQNEAQ. The CDR3 extends over 14 amino acids. DNA of the CDR3: TGTGCCAGCAGCTTATACCAGGGGTCAGATACGCAGTATTTT. It is translated as CASSLYQGSDTQYF. Full variable domain (missing parts from reference TRBV7-8 and TRBJ2-3): GAGVSQSPRYKVAKRGQDVALRCDPISGHVSLFWYQQALGQGPEFLTYFQNEAQLDKSGLPSDRFFAERPEGSVSTLKIQRTQQEDSAVYLCASSLYQGSDTQYFGPGTRLTVL.

The sample holds one count of this clone. Additional DNA sequences in this sample encode the identical CDR3. The rearrangement links TRBV9 to TRBJ2-7, with a tentative D call TRBD1 (6 bases). Germline-derived CDR1 and CDR2 are SGDLS and YYNGEE. The CDR3 consists of 14 residues. V dropped 0 bases and J dropped 0 bases, with 7 bases sitting between them. CDR3 in amino acids: CASSVVDSSYEQYF. The CDR3 DNA follows: TGTGCCAGCAGCGTAGTGGACAGCTCCTACGAGCAGTACTTC.

CDR3 DNA sequence: TGTGCCAGCTCCCAAGGGGGGGGGAACACAGATACGCAGTATTTT. Translating it yields CASSQGGGNTDTQYF. The chain uses TRBV2 and TRBJ2-3, with D possibly being TRBD2 (7 bases). From germline, CDR1 is SNHLY and CDR2 FYNNEI. The CDR3 runs 15 residues. Trimming removed 8 bases at V and 2 bases at J, with 17 bases between.

V and J are TRBV7-6 and TRBJ2-3; tentatively, D is TRBD2 (5 bases). The CDR3 has 13 amino acids. The germline V gene encodes CDR1 SGHVS and CDR2 FNYEAQ. V was cut by 3 bases and J by 1 base, with 5 bases left in between. CDR3 region: CASSFGGTDTQYF. The CDR3 DNA reads as TGTGCCAGCAGCTTCGGGGGCACAGATACGCAGTATTTT.

The sample holds one count of this clone. This chain joins TRBV7-2 and TRBJ1-2; 10 bases align to TRBD1. Unmatched junction bases numbered 6, after V lost 8 bases and J lost 3 bases. The length of the CDR3 is 14 residues. Germline-derived CDR1 and CDR2 are SGHTA and FQGNSA. Here the CDR3 reads CASGGQGVYYGYTF. The CDR3, as DNA: TGTGCCAGCGGTGGACAGGGGGTTTACTATGGCTACACCTTC. Together with reference TRBV7-2 and TRBJ1-2, the CDR3 gives the full variable domain: GAGVSQSPSNKVTEKGKDVELRCDPISGHTALYWYRQSLGQGLEFLIYFQGNSAPDKSGLPSDRFSAERTGGSVSTLTIQRTQQEDSAVYLCASGGQGVYYGYTFGSGTRLTVV.

This chain joins TRBV9 and TRBJ2-3, with D possibly being TRBD2 (5 bases). Germline V CDR1 and CDR2: SGDLS, YYNGEE. V was cut by 0 bases and J by 0 bases, with 17 bases left in between. The CDR3 contains 18 residues. CDR3 bases: TGTGCCAGCAGCGTAGACAAACTCGGACGGGATAGCACAGATACGCAGTATTTT. Protein sequence: CASSVDKLGRDSTDTQYF.

This chain uses TRBV4-1 with TRBJ2-3; 10 bases line up with TRBD2. J was trimmed by 5 bases and V by 3 bases; bases with no gene match: 5. The length of the CDR3 is 15 residues. The germline V gene has CDR1 MGHRA and CDR2 YSYEKL. DNA for the CDR3: TGCGCCAGCAGCCACAGCGGGGGGGCAGGAGATACGCAGTATTTT. Its translation: CASSHSGGAGDTQYF.

The chain has TRBV30 and TRBJ1-6; D not resolved. CDR3 size: 14 residues. Germline CDR1 GTSNPN, CDR2 SVGIG (reference sequence). V was shortened by 0 bases and J by 10 bases, with 13 bases between the two germline ends. The CDR3 sequence is CAWSVILGGSPLHF. DNA of the CDR3: TGTGCCTGGAGTGTAATATTGGGTGGGTCACCCCTCCACTTT.

V is TRBV7-2 and J is TRBJ2-1, with 11 bases lining up with TRBD2. The V segment lost 5 bases and the J segment 7 bases; nucleotides outside the gene matches: 7. The CDR3 covers 15 residues. The germline CDR1 and CDR2 sequences are SGHTA and FQGNSA. The CDR3 sequence: CASSPLAGGPNEQFF. In DNA, the CDR3 is TGTGCCAGCAGCCCTTTAGCGGGGGGGCCAAATGAGCAGTTCTTC.

The chain uses TRBV5-1 and TRBJ2-7; the D gene is possibly TRBD2 (5 bases). The length of the CDR3 is 14 residues. Germline V gene sequence: CDR1 SGHRS, CDR2 YFSETQ. The V end was cut by 1 base, the J end by 3 bases, with 11 bases between. The chain's CDR3 is CASSLSGSNYEQYF. CDR3 nucleotides: TGCGCCAGCAGCTTGTCGGGGAGCAACTACGAGCAGTACTTC.

This clone was seen only once. The chain carries TRBV15 and TRBJ2-3, with TRBD1 as a possible D gene (5 bases). The length of the CDR3 is 13 residues. The V gene's germline CDR1 is LNHNV and CDR2 YYDKDF (reference sequence). The ends were cut back, 1 base at V and 6 bases at J, with 8 bases in the middle. In nucleotides, the CDR3 is TGTGCCACCAGCAGAGTCAGGGTTGATACGCAGTATTTT. It translates to CATSRVRVDTQYF.

The chain links TRBV6-1 to TRBJ1-3; D gene ambiguous. The germline CDR1 and CDR2 sequences are MNHNS and SASEGT. Trimming shortened V by 7 bases and J by 0 bases, and 1 base separated the two germline ends. The CDR3 runs 11 residues. CDR3 coding DNA: TGTGCCAGCAACTCTGGAAACACCATATATTTT. It encodes CASNSGNTIYF.

This rearrangement joins TRBV19 to TRBJ2-7; D remains ambiguous. V gave up 5 bases and J gave up 2 bases, with 10 bases separating them. Per germline, CDR1 LNHDA and CDR2 SQIVND (reference sequence). This CDR3 has 13 amino acids. The CDR3 loop reads CASSVGSTYEQYF. The CDR3 DNA sequence: TGTGCCAGTAGTGTCGGGTCAACCTACGAGCAGTACTTC.

This chain uses TRBV27 with TRBJ2-7, with D possibly TRBD1 on 6 matching bases. The CDR3 has 14 residues. V was pared by 4 bases and J by 5 bases, with 15 bases between. Looked up from germline, CDR1 is MNHEY and CDR2 is SMNVEV (reference sequence). CDR3 loop: CASSSRMRGNEQYF. The DNA of the CDR3 is TGTGCCAGCAGTTCCAGGATGAGGGGGAACGAGCAGTACTTC.

This clone was counted only a few times. V gene TRBV4-2 combines with J gene TRBJ2-7; 8 bases are a match to TRBD1. The CDR3 spans 16 residues. From germline, CDR1 is LGHNA and CDR2 YNFKEQ. V gave up 0 bases and J gave up 0 bases; unmatched junction bases: 4. The CDR3 coding sequence is TGTGCCAGCAGCCAAGATAGACAGGGGAACTCCTACGAGCAGTACTTC. Amino acid sequence: CASSQDRQGNSYEQYF.

The V and J genes are TRBV4-1 and TRBJ1-1; D call uncertain. Deletions cut 1 base from V and 2 bases from J, with 11 bases between. Germline loops: CDR1 MGHRA, CDR2 YSYEKL. The CDR3 spans 15 residues. CDR3 sequence: CASSQAGGENTEAFF. The CDR3 nucleotides are TGCGCCAGCAGCCAAGCGGGCGGGGAAAACACTGAAGCTTTCTTT.

This sequence joins TRBV28 and TRBJ2-7, with 8 positions matching TRBD2. The CDR3 loop spans 14 amino acids. The V segment lost 2 bases and the J segment 0 bases; nucleotides outside the gene matches: 0. Germline-derived CDR1 and CDR2 are MDHEN and SYDVKM. CDR3 residues: CASSLAGGSYEQYF. CDR3 sequence (DNA): TGTGCCAGCAGTTTAGCGGGGGGCTCCTACGAGCAGTACTTC.

This clone is a singleton in its sample. The rearrangement joins TRBV15 to TRBJ1-1, with unresolved D. Trimming removed 4 bases at V and 1 base at J, with 4 bases between. The CDR3 is made up of 12 amino acids. Germline-derived CDR1 and CDR2 are LNHNV and YYDKDF (reference sequence). The CDR3 reads CATSIPNTEAFF. DNA of the CDR3: TGTGCCACCAGCATACCGAACACTGAAGCTTTCTTT.

The CDR3 DNA reads as TGCGCCAGCAGCCATCACCAGGGAGAAGCTTTCTTT. It encodes CASSHHQGEAFF. V usage is TRBV4-1 and J usage is TRBJ1-1; D may be TRBD1 (5 bases). V shed 3 bases and J shed 8 bases, with 10 bases lying between them. CDR1 and CDR2 (germline): MGHRA, YSYEKL. The CDR3 is made up of 12 amino acids.

The chain carries TRBV30 and TRBJ1-1; no firm D call. V lost 5 bases to trimming and J lost 1 base, with 11 bases between them. This CDR3 contains 13 residues. CDR1 and CDR2 from the germline V gene are GTSNPN and SVGIG (reference sequence). CDR3 protein: CAWGPGRNTEAFF. CDR3 sequence (DNA): TGTGCCTGGGGTCCTGGGAGGAACACTGAAGCTTTCTTT.

This rearrangement joins TRBV6-5 to TRBJ2-5; perhaps TRBD2 as D (5 bases). Trimming shortened V by 2 bases and J by 5 bases, and 12 bases separated the two germline ends. Germline CDR1 reads MNHEY; CDR2 reads SVGAGI. CDR3 length equals 14 residues. This chain's CDR3 is CASSYELADETQYF. The CDR3 DNA sequence: TGTGCCAGCAGTTACGAGCTAGCCGATGAGACCCAGTACTTC.

This sequence joins TRBV5-5 and TRBJ1-1, with D tentatively TRBD1 (5 bases). V dropped 1 base and J dropped 7 bases, with 17 bases sitting between them. Germline loops: CDR1 SGHKS, CDR2 YYEKEE (reference sequence). CDR3 length: 15 amino acids. This CDR3 reads CASSLFSRAVGEAFF. As DNA, the CDR3 is TGTGCCAGCAGCTTGTTCTCCAGGGCGGTCGGTGAAGCTTTCTTT. Using reference TRBV5-5 and TRBJ1-1 for the parts outside the CDR3, the full variable domain is DAGVTQSPTHLIKTRGQQVTLRCSPISGHKSVSWYQQVLGQGPQFIFQYYEKEERGRGNFPDRFSARQFPNYSSELNVNALLLGDSALYLCASSLFSRAVGEAFFGQGTRLTVV.

V gene TRBV28 combines with J gene TRBJ2-5, with unresolved D. The ends were cut back, 6 bases at V and 0 bases at J, with 11 bases in the middle. This CDR3 comprises 14 residues. Looked up from germline, CDR1 is MDHEN and CDR2 is SYDVKM. As DNA, the CDR3 is TGTGCCAGCAGCCAATTAGAGTACCAAGAGACCCAGTACTTC. This sequence encodes CASSQLEYQETQYF.

The chain joins TRBV2 to TRBJ1-1; 8 bases are shared with TRBD1. Trimming at V came to 5 bases and at J to 0 bases, leaving 2 bases not matched to a gene. CDR3 length: 14 residues. Germline V gene sequence: CDR1 SNHLY, CDR2 FYNNEI. Written as DNA, the CDR3 is TGTGCCAGCAGTTTGGACAGGGTGAACACTGAAGCTTTCTTT. As protein: CASSLDRVNTEAFF.